The 27 T cell receptor beta chains given below trace back to one sample, sequenced in a study of spatial heterogeneity in lung cancer. TCRdb re-called the 5' RACE reads through MiXCR, storing one row per CDR3 protein. Of 90,000 to 95,000 distinct CDR3 sequences listed, 10% to 15% are singletons. Regarding time point: sample taken at primary tumor resection. The input material, whole RNA from tumor, nontumor lung or frozen PBMC, was sequenced unsorted. The input for sequencing was PBMCs, taken at surgery. Receptor source: a male donor with early-stage non-small cell lung cancer.

V and J are TRBV12-3 or TRBV12-4 and TRBJ1-5; the D gene is possibly TRBD1 (6 bases). V shed 6 bases and J shed 10 bases, with 13 bases lying between them. The CDR3 contains 12 residues. CDR3 loop: CASRRGTIPQHF. The CDR3 nucleotides read TGTGCCAGCAGGCGAGGGACAATACCCCAGCATTTT.

The chain links TRBV4-3 to TRBJ1-2, with D possibly TRBD1 on 5 matching bases. Per the germline V gene, CDR1 is LGHNA and CDR2 is YSLEER. CDR3 length equals 15 residues. Trimming cost V 3 bases and J 8 bases, with 19 bases left between them. The CDR3 sequence: CASSHLTQGTWGYTF. The CDR3 coding sequence is TGCGCCAGCAGCCATCTGACCCAGGGTACCTGGGGCTACACCTTC.

In its sample, this clonotype was seen once. A junction boundary mismatches the germline segment, possibly from a read error. This chain links TRBV5-1 with TRBJ2-1, with 10 bases that match TRBD1. Germline CDR1 and CDR2: SGHRS and YFSETQ. The CDR3 has 15 amino acids. CDR3 amino acids: CASSPDGQGGNEKFF. The CDR3 nucleotides read TGCGCCAGCAGCCCGGATGGACAGGGGGGAAATGAGAAGTTCTTC.

This chain joins TRBV7-2 and TRBJ2-1; D unclear. Germline lookup yields CDR1 SGHTA and CDR2 FQGNSA. V was pared by 0 bases and J by 1 base, with 10 bases between. The CDR3 has 16 residues. This CDR3 reads CASSLAESRSYNEQFF. CDR3 DNA: TGTGCCAGCAGCTTAGCTGAATCTAGGTCCTACAATGAGCAGTTCTTC.

This clonotype has only a few counts. The V gene is TRBV11-2, the J gene TRBJ2-6, with 7 positions matching TRBD2. CDR3 size: 21 residues. Germline CDR1 is SGHAT and CDR2 is FQNNGV. With V trimmed by 1 base and J by 0 bases, 15 bases remained unmatched. CDR3 nucleotides: TGTGCCAGCAGCTTAGTTAGGGAAGGGAGGGTTTTGGGCTCTGGGGCCAACGTCCTGACTTTC. This encodes CASSLVREGRVLGSGANVLTF.

The rearrangement links TRBV14 to TRBJ2-7; D gene ambiguous. CDR1 is SGHDN and CDR2 is FVKESK in the germline V gene. Trimming took off 4 bases at V and 4 bases at J, with 5 bases between the two ends. The CDR3 loop spans 11 amino acids. The DNA of the CDR3 is TGTGCCAGCAGCCCCCCTTACGAGCAGTACTTC. As protein: CASSPPYEQYF. Full variable domain (rest looked up from reference TRBV14 and TRBJ2-7): EAGVTQFPSHSVIEKGQTVTLRCDPISGHDNLYWYRRVMGKEIKFLLHFVKESKQDESGMPNNRFLAERTGGTYSTLKVQPAELEDSGVYFCASSPPYEQYFGPGTRLTVT.

J is TRBJ2-1 and V is TRBV6-1; D is ambiguous. This CDR3 contains 16 residues. The germline gives CDR1 MNHNS, CDR2 SASEGT. Trimming removed 0 bases at V and 0 bases at J, with 9 bases between. For the CDR3, the DNA is TGTGCCAGCAGTGAAGCAAACACCAACTCCTACAATGAGCAGTTCTTC. It codes for CASSEANTNSYNEQFF.

This clonotype was observed a few times. V usage is TRBV6-1 and J usage is TRBJ2-7; 9 bases align to TRBD1. Germline assignment: CDR1 MNHNS and CDR2 SASEGT. The V segment lost 1 base and the J segment 0 bases; nucleotides outside the gene matches: 1. The CDR3 runs to 15 residues. The CDR3, as DNA: TGTGCCAGCAGTGAAGGGACAGGGGCCTCCTACGAGCAGTACTTC. Protein product: CASSEGTGASYEQYF.

This chain connects TRBV7-2 to TRBJ1-6; TRBD1 is a possible D gene (6 bases). Germline V gene lookup returns CDR1 SGHTA and CDR2 FQGNSA. Between the trimmed V and J ends, which lost 5 bases and 1 base, there was a span of 24 bases. This CDR3 is 20 amino acids long. The CDR3 spells CASSVNTGLSKASYNSPLHF. The CDR3, as DNA: TGTGCCAGCAGCGTTAATACAGGGTTAAGTAAGGCGTCCTATAATTCACCCCTCCACTTT.

Regarding this clonotype: A read error may account for a junction end that differs from germline. The CDR3 here is CASSLASGRFNEQYF. The CDR3 bases are TGTGCCAGCAGCCTAGCTAGCGGGAGGTTCAACGAGCAGTACTTC. The gene calls are TRBV7-9 and TRBJ2-7; 11 bases line up with TRBD2. The CDR3 has 15 amino acids. CDR1 is SEHNR and CDR2 is FQNEAQ in the germline V gene (reference sequence).

This clonotype occurred many times. V usage is TRBV28 and J usage is TRBJ1-1; 9 bases are shared with TRBD1. V lost 8 bases and J lost 4; bases outside the gene matches: 5. Per germline, CDR1 MDHEN and CDR2 SYDVKM. The CDR3 length is 13 residues. The CDR3 is CASRDRAGTEAFF. The CDR3 bases are TGTGCCAGCCGGGACAGGGCTGGCACTGAAGCTTTCTTT.

The chain uses TRBV27 and TRBJ2-6, with D possibly being TRBD1 (5 bases). Germline CDR1 MNHEY, CDR2 SMNVEV (reference sequence). The germline V and J ends were trimmed by 6 bases and 0 bases, with 18 bases remaining between them. The CDR3 is made up of 18 amino acids. CDR3 DNA: TGTGCCAGCAGAGTTTCGACAGCCGGATACTCTGGGGCCAACGTCCTGACTTTC. Translating it yields CASRVSTAGYSGANVLTF. Using reference TRBV27 and TRBJ2-6 for the parts outside the CDR3, the full variable domain is EAQVTQNPRYLITVTGKKLTVTCSQNMNHEYMSWYRQDPGLGLRQIYYSMNVEVTDKGDVPEGYKVSRKEKRNFPLILESPSPNQTSLYFCASRVSTAGYSGANVLTFGAGSRLTVL.

The rearrangement joins TRBV5-1 to TRBJ1-2; possibly TRBD1 for D (6 bases). CDR3 size: 14 residues. Germline V CDR1 and CDR2: SGHRS, YFSETQ. Trimming stripped 0 bases from V and 0 bases from J, with 6 bases between. CDR3 sequence reads: CASSLEGANYGYTF. The CDR3 bases are TGCGCCAGCAGCTTGGAGGGGGCTAACTATGGCTACACCTTC. The full variable domain, rest sourced from reference TRBV5-1 and TRBJ1-2, is KAGVTQTPRYLIKTRGQQVTLSCSPISGHRSVSWYQQTPGQGLQFLFEYFSETQRNKGNFPGRFSGRQFSNSRSEMNVSTLELGDSALYLCASSLEGANYGYTFGSGTRLTVV.

This clonotype turned up a few times. The CDR3 sequence is CASRYRATDTQYF. Written as DNA, the CDR3 is TGTGCCAGCAGGTACAGGGCCACAGATACGCAGTATTTT. The chain couples TRBV7-8 to TRBJ2-3, with a tentative D call TRBD1 (6 bases). Germline V gene lookup returns CDR1 SGHVS and CDR2 FQNEAQ. The V and J ends lost 6 bases and 2 bases respectively, with 9 bases between them. This CDR3 contains 13 residues.

The rearrangement links TRBV12-3 or TRBV12-4 to TRBJ2-1, with D possibly being TRBD1 or TRBD2 (5 bases each). The CDR3 runs 14 residues. The ends were cut back, 2 bases at V and 7 bases at J, with 12 bases in the middle. DNA for the CDR3: TGTGCCAGCAGTTTACCGGGGACCCGTAATGAGCAGTTCTTC. It yields the protein CASSLPGTRNEQFF.

This clonotype was detected many times. The gene calls are TRBV6-5 and TRBJ2-2; maybe TRBD1 (7 bases). The CDR3 is 13 amino acids. Germline CDR1 is MNHEY and CDR2 is SVGAGI. Trimming stripped 7 bases from V and 4 bases from J, with 10 bases between. The DNA for the CDR3 is TGTGCCAGCACCCAGGGGGGCACCGGGGAGCTGTTTTTT. Residues: CASTQGGTGELFF.

With respect to this clonotype: Compared with germline, one end of the junction differs, possibly owing to a read error. The chain uses TRBV5-1 and TRBJ2-4, with D possibly being TRBD1 or TRBD2 (5 bases each). Germline loops: CDR1 SGHRS, CDR2 YFSETQ. This CDR3 is built from 13 residues. CDR3 loop: CASFTLNRGPLHF. The DNA of the CDR3 is TGCGCCAGTTTCACATTAAACCGGGGCCCCCTGCACTTC.

This clonotype has at least ten counts. The gene calls are TRBV4-3 and TRBJ2-7; no firm D call. The V end lost 0 bases, the J end lost 4 bases, and 7 bases lay between the germline ends. The CDR3 length is 13 residues. Germline CDR1 is LGHNA and CDR2 is YSLEER. The CDR3 nucleotides read TGCGCCAGCAGCCAAGATGTAAAGTACGAGCAGTACTTC. It yields the protein CASSQDVKYEQYF.

The chain employs TRBV29-1 and TRBJ1-5; D perhaps matches TRBD1 (6 bases). V gave up 6 bases and J gave up 2 bases, with 8 bases separating them. Germline V lookup: CDR1 SQVTM, CDR2 ANQGSEA. The CDR3 runs 12 residues. The CDR3 reads CSVRGGNQPQHF. CDR3 coding DNA: TGCAGCGTCAGGGGAGGCAATCAGCCCCAGCATTTT.

This clonotype was recorded a few times. The chain is built from TRBV7-2 and TRBJ2-2, with TRBD2 identical over 10 bases. In germline, CDR1 is SGHTA, CDR2 FQGNSA. There are 15 residues in the CDR3. The V gene end was trimmed by 6 bases and the J gene end by 5 bases; junction bases not matched to a gene: 6. DNA of the CDR3: TGTGCCAGCAGACGTAGCGGGGGGCAAACCGGGGAGCTGTTTTTT. Residues: CASRRSGGQTGELFF.

This clonotype has only a few counts. V is TRBV11-1 and J is TRBJ2-1; D is perhaps TRBD1 or TRBD2 (6 bases each). Germline assignment: CDR1 SGHAT and CDR2 FQDESV (reference sequence). Trimming stripped 4 bases from V and 8 bases from J, with 18 bases between. The CDR3 runs to 15 residues. The CDR3 region is CASSSLGPGGYEQFF. CDR3 DNA sequence: TGTGCCAGCAGCTCCCTAGGACCCGGGGGCTATGAGCAGTTCTTC. The full variable domain, its missing parts supplied by reference TRBV11-1 and TRBJ2-1, is EAEVAQSPRYKITEKSQAVAFWCDPISGHATLYWYRQILGQGPELLVQFQDESVVDDSQLPKDRFSAERLKGVDSTLKIQPAELGDSAMYLCASSSLGPGGYEQFFGPGTRLTVL.

Ten or more counts support this clonotype. V usage is TRBV9 and J usage is TRBJ2-2, with unresolved D. The V gene lost 0 bases and the J gene lost 6 bases, with 12 bases spanning the gap. The CDR3 is 15 residues long. Germline V gene sequence: CDR1 SGDLS, CDR2 YYNGEE. The CDR3 nucleotides read TGTGCCAGCAGCGTAGGAAACGTTCAAGCCGGGGAGCTGTTTTTT. This sequence encodes CASSVGNVQAGELFF.

The J gene is TRBJ2-1, the V gene TRBV28, with D possibly TRBD1 on 5 matching bases. V shed 7 bases and J shed 4 bases, with 11 bases lying between them. The CDR3 extends over 13 amino acids. CDR1 is MDHEN, CDR2 SYDVKM, per germline. The CDR3 spells CASTATVYNEQFF. CDR3 in DNA: TGTGCCAGCACCGCGACAGTTTACAATGAGCAGTTCTTC.

This clonotype was seen more than once but under ten times. This chain connects TRBV20-1 to TRBJ2-7; 8 nucleotides line up with TRBD1. The ends lost 0 bases at V and 2 bases at J; junction bases unmatched: 3. This CDR3 has 14 amino acids. Germline V gene data show CDR1 as DFQATT and CDR2 as SNEGSKA (reference sequence). The CDR3 reads CSAREAGGAYEQYF. The CDR3 nucleotides are TGCAGTGCTAGAGAGGCAGGGGGCGCCTACGAGCAGTACTTC.

This clonotype appeared a few times. The chain has TRBV27 and TRBJ2-5, with TRBD2 identical over 7 bases. V was clipped by 2 bases and J by 5 bases; unmatched bases: 2. CDR3 length: 13 amino acids. CDR1 is MNHEY, CDR2 SMNVEV, per germline (reference sequence). The CDR3 loop reads CASSLAGAETQYF. CDR3 DNA sequence: TGTGCCAGCAGTTTAGCGGGAGCGGAGACCCAGTACTTC.

The J gene is TRBJ2-5, the V gene TRBV18; D is unclear. V was cut by 2 bases and J by 4 bases, with 11 bases left in between. CDR1 and CDR2 from the germline V gene are KGHSH and LQKENI. The CDR3 has 14 residues. The CDR3 spells CASSPGGAPETQYF. The CDR3 coding sequence is TGTGCCAGCTCACCAGGCGGAGCCCCAGAGACCCAGTACTTC.

This chain uses TRBV9 with TRBJ1-3, with 12 nucleotides matching TRBD1. The V and J ends lost 3 bases and 4 bases, in that order; junction bases with no gene match: 5. This CDR3 region has 16 residues. The germline V gene has CDR1 SGDLS and CDR2 YYNGEE. This CDR3 reads CASSAGQGARGNTIYF. The CDR3 DNA sequence: TGTGCCAGCAGCGCGGGACAGGGGGCGCGAGGAAACACCATATATTTT.